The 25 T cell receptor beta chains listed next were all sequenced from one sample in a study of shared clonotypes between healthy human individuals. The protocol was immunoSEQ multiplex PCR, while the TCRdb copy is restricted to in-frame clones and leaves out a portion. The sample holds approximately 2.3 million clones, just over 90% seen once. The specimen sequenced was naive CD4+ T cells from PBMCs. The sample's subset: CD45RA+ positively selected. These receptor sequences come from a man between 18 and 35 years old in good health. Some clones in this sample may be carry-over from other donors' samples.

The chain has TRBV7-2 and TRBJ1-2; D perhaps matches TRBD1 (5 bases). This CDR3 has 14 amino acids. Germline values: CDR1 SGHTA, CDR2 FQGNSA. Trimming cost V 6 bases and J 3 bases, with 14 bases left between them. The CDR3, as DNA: TGTGCCAGCAGAGAAGCAGGGAGTTACTATGGCTACACCTTC. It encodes CASREAGSYYGYTF. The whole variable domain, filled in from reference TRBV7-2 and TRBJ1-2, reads GAGVSQSPSNKVTEKGKDVELRCDPISGHTALYWYRQSLGQGLEFLIYFQGNSAPDKSGLPSDRFSAERTGGSVSTLTIQRTQQEDSAVYLCASREAGSYYGYTFGSGTRLTVV.

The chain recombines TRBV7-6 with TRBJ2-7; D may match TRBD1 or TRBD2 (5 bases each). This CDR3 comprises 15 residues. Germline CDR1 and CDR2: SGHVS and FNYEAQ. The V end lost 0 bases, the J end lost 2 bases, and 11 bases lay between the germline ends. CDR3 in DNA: TGTGCCAGCAGCTTAGCCGCAGGGAGTCCCTACGAGCAGTACTTC. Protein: CASSLAAGSPYEQYF.

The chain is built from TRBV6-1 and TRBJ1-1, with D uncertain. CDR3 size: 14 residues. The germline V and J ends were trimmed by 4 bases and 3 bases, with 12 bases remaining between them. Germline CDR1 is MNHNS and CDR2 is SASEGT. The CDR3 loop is CASSGIGFDTEAFF. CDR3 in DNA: TGTGCCAGCAGTGGGATAGGGTTCGACACTGAAGCTTTCTTT.

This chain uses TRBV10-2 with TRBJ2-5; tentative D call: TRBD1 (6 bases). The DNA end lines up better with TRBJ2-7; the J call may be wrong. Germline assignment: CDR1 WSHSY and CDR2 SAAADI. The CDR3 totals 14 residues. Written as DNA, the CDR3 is TGCGCCAGCAGTGAGTCCAGGGGAAGCTACGAGCAGTACTTC. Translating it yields CASSESRGSYEQYF.

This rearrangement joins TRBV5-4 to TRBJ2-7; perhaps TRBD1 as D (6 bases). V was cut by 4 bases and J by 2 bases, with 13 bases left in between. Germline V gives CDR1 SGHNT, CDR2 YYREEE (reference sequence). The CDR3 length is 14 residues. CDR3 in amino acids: CASSPGGQTYEQYF. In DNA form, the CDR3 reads TGTGCCAGCAGCCCCGGAGGACAGACCTACGAGCAGTACTTC.

The CDR3 reads CASSSTAGYTF. CDR3 nucleotides: TGTGCCAGCAGCTCGACGGCTGGCTACACCTTC. This chain uses TRBV5-6 with TRBJ1-2; D uncertain. This CDR3 contains 11 residues. Germline CDR1 reads SGHDT; CDR2 reads YYEEEE. Trimming took off 3 bases at V and 7 bases at J, with 7 bases between the two ends.

The CDR3 DNA reads TGTGCCAGTAGTACCTCATCAGCGTGGGGGGCGCTTGGCTACACCTTC. Its translation is CASSTSSAWGALGYTF. The V and J genes are TRBV19 and TRBJ1-2; D perhaps matches TRBD1 (6 bases). Per the germline V gene, CDR1 is LNHDA and CDR2 is SQIVND (reference sequence). The CDR3 runs to 16 residues. The V and J ends lost 4 bases and 7 bases respectively, with 22 bases between them.

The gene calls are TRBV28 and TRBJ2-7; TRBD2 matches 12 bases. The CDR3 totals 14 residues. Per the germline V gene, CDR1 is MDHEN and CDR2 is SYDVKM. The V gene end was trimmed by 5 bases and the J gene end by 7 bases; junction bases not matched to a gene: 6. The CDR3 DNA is TGTGCCAGCAGTGGACTAGCGGGATCTGGGGAGCAGTACTTC. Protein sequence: CASSGLAGSGEQYF.

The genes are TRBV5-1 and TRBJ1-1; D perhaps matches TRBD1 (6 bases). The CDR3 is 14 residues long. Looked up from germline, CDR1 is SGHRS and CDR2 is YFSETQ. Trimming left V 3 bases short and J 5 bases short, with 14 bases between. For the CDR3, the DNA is TGCGCCAGCAGCTCTGGAGGAGGGGGAACTGAAGCTTTCTTT. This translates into CASSSGGGGTEAFF.

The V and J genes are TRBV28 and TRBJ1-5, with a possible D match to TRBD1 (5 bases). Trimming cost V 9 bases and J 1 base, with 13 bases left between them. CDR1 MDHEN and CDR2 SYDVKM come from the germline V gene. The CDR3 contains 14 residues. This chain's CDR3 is CASEGHSSNQPQHF. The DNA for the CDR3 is TGTGCCAGTGAGGGGCACTCCAGCAATCAGCCCCAGCATTTT.

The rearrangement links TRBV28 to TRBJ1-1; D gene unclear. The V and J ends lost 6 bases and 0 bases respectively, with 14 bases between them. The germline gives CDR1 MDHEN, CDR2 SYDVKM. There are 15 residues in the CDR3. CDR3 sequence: CASRFQLGMNTEAFF. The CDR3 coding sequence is TGTGCCAGCAGATTCCAATTGGGCATGAACACTGAAGCTTTCTTT.

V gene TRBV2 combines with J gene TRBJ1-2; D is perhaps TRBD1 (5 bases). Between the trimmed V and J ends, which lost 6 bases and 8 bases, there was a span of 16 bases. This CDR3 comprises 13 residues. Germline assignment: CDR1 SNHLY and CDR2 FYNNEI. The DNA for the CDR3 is TGTGCCAGCAGGGACCAGGGTTCGCGAGGCTACACCTTC. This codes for CASRDQGSRGYTF.

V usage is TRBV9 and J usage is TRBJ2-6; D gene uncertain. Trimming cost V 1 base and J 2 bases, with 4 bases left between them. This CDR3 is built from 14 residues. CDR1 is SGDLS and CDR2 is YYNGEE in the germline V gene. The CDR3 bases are TGTGCCAGCAGCGTAATCGCTGGGGCCAACGTCCTGACTTTC. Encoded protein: CASSVIAGANVLTF.

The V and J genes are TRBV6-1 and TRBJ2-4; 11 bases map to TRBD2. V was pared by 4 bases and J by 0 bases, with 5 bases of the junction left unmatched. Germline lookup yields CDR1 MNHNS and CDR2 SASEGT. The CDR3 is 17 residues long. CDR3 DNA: TGTGCCAGCAGTGCTCTACTAGCGGGAGTAGCCAAAAACATTCAGTACTTC. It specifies CASSALLAGVAKNIQYF.

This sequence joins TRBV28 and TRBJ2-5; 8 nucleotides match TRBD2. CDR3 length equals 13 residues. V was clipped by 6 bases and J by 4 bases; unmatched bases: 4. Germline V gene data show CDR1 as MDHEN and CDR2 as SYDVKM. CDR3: CASRPGGSETQYF. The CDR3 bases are TGTGCCAGCAGACCGGGGGGGTCAGAGACCCAGTACTTC.

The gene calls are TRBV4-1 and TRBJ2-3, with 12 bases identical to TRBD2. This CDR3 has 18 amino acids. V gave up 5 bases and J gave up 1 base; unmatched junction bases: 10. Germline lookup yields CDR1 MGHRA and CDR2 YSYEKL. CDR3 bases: TGCGCCAGCAGCGCCGGCCGACTAGCGGGAGTCCGCACAGATACGCAGTATTTT. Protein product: CASSAGRLAGVRTDTQYF.

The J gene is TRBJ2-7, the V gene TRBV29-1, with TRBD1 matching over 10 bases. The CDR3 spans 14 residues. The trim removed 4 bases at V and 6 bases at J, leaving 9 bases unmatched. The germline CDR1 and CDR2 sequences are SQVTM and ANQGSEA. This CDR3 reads CSVGGDRGSGEQYF. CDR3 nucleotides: TGCAGCGTTGGTGGGGACAGGGGAAGTGGCGAGCAGTACTTC.

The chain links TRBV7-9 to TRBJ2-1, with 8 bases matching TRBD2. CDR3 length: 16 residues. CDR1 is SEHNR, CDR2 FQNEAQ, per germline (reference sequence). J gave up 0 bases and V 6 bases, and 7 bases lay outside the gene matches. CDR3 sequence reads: CASSFSGASSYNEQFF. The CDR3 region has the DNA TGTGCCAGCAGTTTTAGCGGGGCCAGCTCCTACAATGAGCAGTTCTTC. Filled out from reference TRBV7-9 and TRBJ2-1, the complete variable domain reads DTGVSQNPRHKITKRGQNVTFRCDPISEHNRLYWYRQTLGQGPEFLTYFQNEAQLEKSRLLSDRFSAERPKGSFSTLEIQRTEQGDSAMYLCASSFSGASSYNEQFFGPGTRLTVL.

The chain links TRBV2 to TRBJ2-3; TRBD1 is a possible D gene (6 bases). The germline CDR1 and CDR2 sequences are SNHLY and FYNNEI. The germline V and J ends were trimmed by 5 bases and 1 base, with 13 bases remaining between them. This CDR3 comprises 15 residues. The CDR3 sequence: CASSTGIGGTDTQYF. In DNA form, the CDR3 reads TGTGCCAGCAGTACAGGGATTGGGGGCACAGATACGCAGTATTTT.

This chain's CDR3 is CASSQNGILRGTGELFF. The CDR3, as DNA: TGTGCCAGCAGCCAAAACGGGATTCTCCGAGGCACCGGGGAGCTGTTTTTT. The chain has TRBV7-3 and TRBJ2-2; possibly TRBD2 for D (5 bases). CDR1 and CDR2 (germline): SGHTA, FQGTGA. The CDR3 covers 17 residues. Trimming took off 5 bases at V and 4 bases at J, with 20 bases between the two ends.

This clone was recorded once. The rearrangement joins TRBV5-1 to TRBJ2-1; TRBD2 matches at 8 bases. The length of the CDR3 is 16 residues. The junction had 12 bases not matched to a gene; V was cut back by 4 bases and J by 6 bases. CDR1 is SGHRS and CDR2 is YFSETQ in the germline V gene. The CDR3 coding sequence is TGCGCCAGCAGCCCTAGCGGGCCCCAAAGCGGCAATGAGCAGTTCTTC. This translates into CASSPSGPQSGNEQFF. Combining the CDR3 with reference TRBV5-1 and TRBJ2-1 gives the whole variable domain KAGVTQTPRYLIKTRGQQVTLSCSPISGHRSVSWYQQTPGQGLQFLFEYFSETQRNKGNFPGRFSGRQFSNSRSEMNVSTLELGDSALYLCASSPSGPQSGNEQFFGPGTRLTVL.

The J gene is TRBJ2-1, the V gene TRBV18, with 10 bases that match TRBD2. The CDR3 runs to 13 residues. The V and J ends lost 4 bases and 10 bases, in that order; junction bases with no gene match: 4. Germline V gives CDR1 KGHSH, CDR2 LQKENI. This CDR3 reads CASSRTSGLEQFF. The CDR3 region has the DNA TGTGCCAGCTCACGGACTAGCGGCCTAGAGCAGTTCTTC. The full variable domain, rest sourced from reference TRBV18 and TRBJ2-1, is NAGVMQNPRHLVRRRGQEARLRCSPMKGHSHVYWYRQLPEEGLKFMVYLQKENIIDESGMPKERFSAEFPKEGPSILRIQQVVRGDSAAYFCASSRTSGLEQFFGPGTRLTVL.

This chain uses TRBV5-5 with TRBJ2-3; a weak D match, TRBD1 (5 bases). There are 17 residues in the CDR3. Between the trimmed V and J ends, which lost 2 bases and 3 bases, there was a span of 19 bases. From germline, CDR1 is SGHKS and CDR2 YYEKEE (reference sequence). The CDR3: CASSFPQGGLQTDTQYF. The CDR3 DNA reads TGTGCCAGCAGCTTTCCCCAGGGCGGTTTGCAGACAGATACGCAGTATTTT.

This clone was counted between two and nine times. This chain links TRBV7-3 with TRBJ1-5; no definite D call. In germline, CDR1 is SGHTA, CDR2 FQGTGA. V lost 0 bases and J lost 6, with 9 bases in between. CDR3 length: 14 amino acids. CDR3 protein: CASSLTGVGQPQHF. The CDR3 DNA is TGTGCCAGCAGCTTAACCGGGGTCGGTCAGCCCCAGCATTTT.

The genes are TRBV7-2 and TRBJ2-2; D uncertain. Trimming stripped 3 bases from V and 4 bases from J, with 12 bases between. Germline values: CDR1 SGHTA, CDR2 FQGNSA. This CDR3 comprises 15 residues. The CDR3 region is CASSFRAAATGELFF. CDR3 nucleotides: TGTGCCAGCAGCTTCCGAGCTGCGGCCACCGGGGAGCTGTTTTTT.